A single sample is the source of the 28 T cell receptor beta chains below, sequenced in a study of CD8 T cells in Susac syndrome. RNA amounts of roughly 0.5 to 1 ug underwent reverse transcription with random hexamers. MiXCR, run by TCRdb on the immunoSEQ multiplex PCR reads, gives a single entry per CDR3 protein. Of 200,000 to 250,000 distinct CDR3 sequences detected, approximately 95% appear once; the ten largest clones hold 0.085% to 0.1%. The sample taken for sequencing was CD4+ T cells from PBMCs. The receptors here all came from a human donor with multiple sclerosis.

The V call is TRBV15, the J call TRBJ2-1; TRBD1 aligns across 7 bases. With 0 bases clipped from V and 9 bases from J, the junction kept 5 bases outside the gene matches. Looked up from germline, CDR1 is LNHNV and CDR2 is YYDKDF (reference sequence). This CDR3 has 14 residues. The chain's CDR3 is CATSRDHRGFEQFF. The CDR3 DNA is TGTGCCACCAGCAGAGACCACAGGGGATTTGAGCAGTTCTTC.

The V gene is TRBV19, the J gene TRBJ2-7, with no clear D. Germline values: CDR1 LNHDA, CDR2 SQIVND (reference sequence). The CDR3 has 13 residues. V lost 5 bases and J lost 2, with 10 bases in between. The CDR3 DNA follows: TGTGCCAGTAGTGAGGTAGGGACCTACGAGCAGTACTTC. Protein: CASSEVGTYEQYF.

The chain joins TRBV9 to TRBJ1-1, with 10 bases matching TRBD1. The CDR3 consists of 14 residues. From germline, CDR1 is SGDLS and CDR2 YYNGEE. V trimming: 4 bases; J trimming: 7 bases; junction bases outside the gene matches: 7. The CDR3 bases are TGTGCCAGCAGCCCCCGGACAGGGGGAATTGAAGCTTTCTTT. Translated: CASSPRTGGIEAFF.

The J gene is TRBJ2-7, the V gene TRBV3-1; TRBD2 matches 10 bases. With 3 bases clipped from V and 4 bases from J, the junction kept 6 bases outside the gene matches. The germline V gene has CDR1 LGHDT and CDR2 YNNKEL (reference sequence). The CDR3 covers 15 residues. CDR3 DNA sequence: TGTGCCAGCAGCCAGGTCGCTAGCGGGGGTTACGAGCAGTACTTC. Translating gives CASSQVASGGYEQYF.

The V call is TRBV30, the J call TRBJ1-5; D not certain. The germline gives CDR1 GTSNPN, CDR2 SVGIG (reference sequence). V was clipped by 1 base and J by 7 bases, with 11 bases between them. The CDR3 totals 13 residues. In DNA, the CDR3 is TGTGCCTGGAGTGCGGGGTTGGAACAGCCCCAGCATTTT. Translating gives CAWSAGLEQPQHF. Together with reference TRBV30 and TRBJ1-5, the CDR3 gives the full variable domain: SQTIHQWPATLVQPVGSPLSLECTVEGTSNPNLYWYRQAAGRGLQLLFYSVGIGQISSEVPQNLSASRPQDRQFILSSKKLLLSDSGFYLCAWSAGLEQPQHFGDGTRLSIL.

The chain recombines TRBV27 with TRBJ2-2; D might be TRBD2 (5 bases). V lost 7 bases and J lost 6, with 12 bases in between. The germline V gene encodes CDR1 MNHEY and CDR2 SMNVEV (reference sequence). The CDR3 is 13 residues long. CDR3 sequence: CASTSLVPGELFF. The CDR3 DNA reads TGTGCCAGCACCTCACTAGTTCCCGGGGAGCTGTTTTTT.

The rearrangement links TRBV7-2 to TRBJ2-5, with 7 nucleotides matching TRBD2. The CDR3 has 14 amino acids. Germline V CDR1 and CDR2: SGHTA, FQGNSA. J lost 5 bases, V lost 2 bases, and 5 bases had no gene match. The DNA for the CDR3 is TGTGCCAGCAGCTTATCGCCCGGGAGGGAGACCCAGTACTTC. This translates into CASSLSPGRETQYF.

The gene calls are TRBV9 and TRBJ2-7; D is undetermined. The germline gives CDR1 SGDLS, CDR2 YYNGEE. The CDR3 runs 14 residues. The V end was cut by 0 bases, the J end by 2 bases, with 9 bases between. The CDR3 protein is CASSVGGFPYEQYF. The DNA for the CDR3 is TGTGCCAGCAGCGTAGGGGGTTTTCCCTACGAGCAGTACTTC. The complete variable domain, with remaining parts taken from reference TRBV9 and TRBJ2-7, reads DSGVTQTPKHLITATGQRVTLRCSPRSGDLSVYWYQQSLDQGLQFLIQYYNGEERAKGNILERFSAQQFPDLHSELNLSSLELGDSALYFCASSVGGFPYEQYFGPGTRLTVT.

The chain joins TRBV5-6 to TRBJ2-3; TRBD2 matches 7 bases. This CDR3 region has 16 residues. Germline CDR1 reads SGHDT; CDR2 reads YYEEEE. V lost 4 bases, J lost 3 bases, and 11 bases stayed unmatched. This chain's CDR3 is CASSPTGLLGTDTQYF. CDR3 coding DNA: TGTGCCAGCAGCCCAACGGGACTACTGGGGACAGATACGCAGTATTTT.

This chain links TRBV20-1 with TRBJ2-1; 8 bases fit TRBD2. Germline V CDR1 and CDR2: DFQATT, SNEGSKA (reference sequence). The CDR3 contains 12 residues. The V segment lost 3 bases and the J segment 5 bases; nucleotides outside the gene matches: 0. CDR3 in amino acids: CSASGGDNEQFF. The CDR3 DNA follows: TGCAGTGCTAGCGGGGGGGACAATGAGCAGTTCTTC.

This sequence joins TRBV30 and TRBJ1-2, with a weak D call TRBD1 (5 bases). The V end lost 0 bases, the J end lost 2 bases, and 16 bases lay between the germline ends. The CDR3 consists of 16 residues. The V gene's germline CDR1 is GTSNPN and CDR2 SVGIG (reference sequence). For the CDR3, the DNA is TGTGCCTGGAGTGTAAACAGGAGACTGGGGAACTATGGCTACACCTTC. It codes for CAWSVNRRLGNYGYTF.

The gene calls are TRBV19 and TRBJ2-1; 9 bases agree with TRBD2. Germline CDR1 reads LNHDA; CDR2 reads SQIVND (reference sequence). Trimming removed 5 bases from V and 4 bases from J; junction bases left unmatched: 3. The CDR3 sequence is 14 residues long. The CDR3 DNA reads as TGTGCCAGTAGTTCTCTAGCGGGGTACAATGAGCAGTTCTTC. The encoded protein is CASSSLAGYNEQFF.

This chain connects TRBV12-3 or TRBV12-4 to TRBJ2-3; D might be TRBD2 (6 bases). The CDR3 consists of 13 residues. V gave up 6 bases and J gave up 3 bases, with 10 bases separating them. CDR3 in amino acids: CASRTSATDTQYF. CDR3 in DNA: TGTGCCAGCAGGACTAGTGCGACAGATACGCAGTATTTT.

The CDR3 DNA is TGTGCCAGCAGCCATAAGGGGGGCACTGAAGCTTTCTTT. This encodes CASSHKGGTEAFF. The chain combines TRBV3-1 with TRBJ1-1, with D perhaps TRBD1 (6 bases). The V gene's germline CDR1 is LGHDT and CDR2 YNNKEL (reference sequence). Trimming left V 3 bases short and J 4 bases short, with 9 bases between. This CDR3 is 13 amino acids long.

This chain joins TRBV12-3 or TRBV12-4 and TRBJ2-7; 7 bases match TRBD2. The V segment lost 6 bases and the J segment 2 bases; nucleotides outside the gene matches: 7. The CDR3 extends over 14 amino acids. CDR3 bases: TGTGCCAGCAGCCTCCCCGGACTAGCCTACGAGCAGTACTTC. This sequence encodes CASSLPGLAYEQYF.

The chain is built from TRBV30 and TRBJ2-1; D not certain. Germline loops: CDR1 GTSNPN, CDR2 SVGIG (reference sequence). V dropped 0 bases and J dropped 13 bases, with 13 bases sitting between them. This CDR3 spans 12 amino acids. Here the CDR3 reads CAWSVRTLDQFF. CDR3 DNA: TGTGCCTGGAGTGTACGCACCCTGGATCAGTTCTTC.

The V gene is TRBV2, the J gene TRBJ2-1, with TRBD2 as a possible D gene (5 bases). Germline loops: CDR1 SNHLY, CDR2 FYNNEI. With 2 bases removed from V and 5 bases from J, the gap between germline ends came to 16 bases. There are 16 residues in the CDR3. The CDR3 reads CASSERGNGPDNEQFF. The CDR3 DNA sequence: TGTGCCAGCAGTGAACGAGGGAACGGTCCAGACAATGAGCAGTTCTTC.

This clonotype was seen once. The gene calls are TRBV12-3 or TRBV12-4 and TRBJ1-1, with a tentative D call TRBD1 (5 bases). There are 15 residues in the CDR3. Trimming removed 1 base from V and 5 bases from J, with 14 bases in between. The CDR3 loop is CASSLGKGLWTEAFF. In nucleotides, the CDR3 is TGTGCCAGCAGTTTAGGGAAGGGGCTATGGACTGAAGCTTTCTTT.

The V gene is TRBV10-3, the J gene TRBJ2-7, with D possibly being TRBD1 or TRBD2 (5 bases each). The ends were cut back, 5 bases at V and 5 bases at J, with 16 bases in the middle. Looked up from germline, CDR1 is ENHRY and CDR2 is SYGVKD. The CDR3 totals 14 residues. CDR3 DNA: TGTGCCATCAGTCGTGGTCAGGGAGACAACGAGCAGTACTTC. It encodes CAISRGQGDNEQYF.

CDR3 amino acids: CATRSGTGTYEQYF. The CDR3 DNA sequence: TGTGCCACCAGGTCCGGGACAGGTACCTACGAGCAGTACTTC. V is TRBV15 and J is TRBJ2-7; 8 bases align to TRBD1. CDR1 and CDR2 (germline): LNHNV, YYDKDF (reference sequence). V lost 6 bases to trimming and J lost 2 bases; unmatched junction nucleotides: 6. The CDR3 spans 14 residues.

The rearrangement uses TRBV11-2 and TRBJ2-5; 7 bases match TRBD2. Looked up from germline, CDR1 is SGHAT and CDR2 is FQNNGV. This CDR3 spans 15 amino acids. V lost 1 base and J lost 3; bases outside the gene matches: 5. The CDR3 region has the DNA TGTGCCAGCAGCTTAGTCCGGGGGGATAAAGAGACCCAGTACTTC. The encoded protein is CASSLVRGDKETQYF.

The gene calls are TRBV7-9 and TRBJ1-1; D call uncertain. V was cut by 4 bases and J by 1 base, with 10 bases left in between. Germline loops: CDR1 SEHNR, CDR2 FQNEAQ (reference sequence). CDR3 length equals 14 residues. CDR3 amino acids: CASSSVATNTEAFF. In DNA, the CDR3 is TGTGCCAGCAGCTCCGTTGCTACGAACACTGAAGCTTTCTTT.

The V gene is TRBV7-2, the J gene TRBJ2-1; either TRBD1 or TRBD2 may fit D (5 bases each). The CDR3 loop spans 13 amino acids. The V and J ends lost 5 bases and 6 bases respectively, with 11 bases between them. The germline gives CDR1 SGHTA, CDR2 FQGNSA. CDR3 in DNA: TGTGCCAGCAGCCTCGGGACCACCAATGAGCAGTTCTTC. It specifies CASSLGTTNEQFF.

The chain joins TRBV5-1 to TRBJ2-7; D is perhaps TRBD1 or TRBD2 (7 bases each). Trimming stripped 4 bases from V and 3 bases from J, with 26 bases between. CDR3 length: 18 residues. Germline assignment: CDR1 SGHRS and CDR2 YFSETQ. The CDR3 sequence: CASSPYRQGLAGDYEQYF. The CDR3, as DNA: TGCGCCAGCAGCCCTTACCGACAGGGTCTGGCGGGAGACTACGAGCAGTACTTC.

This chain links TRBV25-1 with TRBJ2-7; D may be TRBD2 (6 bases). The CDR3 covers 13 residues. V lost 3 bases and J lost 6, with 12 bases in between. Per germline, CDR1 MGHDK and CDR2 SYGVNS. In nucleotides, the CDR3 is TGTGCCAGCAGTGAGCGGAGGGGAGGCGAGCAGTACTTC. It codes for CASSERRGGEQYF.

This clonotype was seen once. The chain couples TRBV29-1 to TRBJ2-5; D gene uncertain. This CDR3 has 14 amino acids. The germline V and J ends were trimmed by 2 bases and 1 base, with 11 bases remaining between them. The germline CDR1 and CDR2 sequences are SQVTM and ANQGSEA. The CDR3 loop reads CSVENSRSQETQYF. Here the CDR3 DNA reads TGCAGCGTTGAAAATTCTAGATCCCAAGAGACCCAGTACTTC.

The V gene is TRBV4-1, the J gene TRBJ2-1; D perhaps matches TRBD2 (6 bases). The CDR3 runs to 14 residues. Per the germline V gene, CDR1 is MGHRA and CDR2 is YSYEKL. V was cut by 6 bases and J by 4 bases, with 13 bases left in between. CDR3 loop: CASRRLVIYNEQFF. CDR3 DNA: TGCGCCAGCAGACGACTAGTTATATACAATGAGCAGTTCTTC.

This chain joins TRBV5-6 and TRBJ2-3, with D uncertain. The germline V gene has CDR1 SGHDT and CDR2 YYEEEE. Trimming removed 0 bases from V and 3 bases from J, with 5 bases in between. The CDR3 length is 13 residues. This CDR3 is CASSLEETDTQYF. For the CDR3, the DNA is TGTGCCAGCAGCTTGGAGGAGACAGATACGCAGTATTTT.